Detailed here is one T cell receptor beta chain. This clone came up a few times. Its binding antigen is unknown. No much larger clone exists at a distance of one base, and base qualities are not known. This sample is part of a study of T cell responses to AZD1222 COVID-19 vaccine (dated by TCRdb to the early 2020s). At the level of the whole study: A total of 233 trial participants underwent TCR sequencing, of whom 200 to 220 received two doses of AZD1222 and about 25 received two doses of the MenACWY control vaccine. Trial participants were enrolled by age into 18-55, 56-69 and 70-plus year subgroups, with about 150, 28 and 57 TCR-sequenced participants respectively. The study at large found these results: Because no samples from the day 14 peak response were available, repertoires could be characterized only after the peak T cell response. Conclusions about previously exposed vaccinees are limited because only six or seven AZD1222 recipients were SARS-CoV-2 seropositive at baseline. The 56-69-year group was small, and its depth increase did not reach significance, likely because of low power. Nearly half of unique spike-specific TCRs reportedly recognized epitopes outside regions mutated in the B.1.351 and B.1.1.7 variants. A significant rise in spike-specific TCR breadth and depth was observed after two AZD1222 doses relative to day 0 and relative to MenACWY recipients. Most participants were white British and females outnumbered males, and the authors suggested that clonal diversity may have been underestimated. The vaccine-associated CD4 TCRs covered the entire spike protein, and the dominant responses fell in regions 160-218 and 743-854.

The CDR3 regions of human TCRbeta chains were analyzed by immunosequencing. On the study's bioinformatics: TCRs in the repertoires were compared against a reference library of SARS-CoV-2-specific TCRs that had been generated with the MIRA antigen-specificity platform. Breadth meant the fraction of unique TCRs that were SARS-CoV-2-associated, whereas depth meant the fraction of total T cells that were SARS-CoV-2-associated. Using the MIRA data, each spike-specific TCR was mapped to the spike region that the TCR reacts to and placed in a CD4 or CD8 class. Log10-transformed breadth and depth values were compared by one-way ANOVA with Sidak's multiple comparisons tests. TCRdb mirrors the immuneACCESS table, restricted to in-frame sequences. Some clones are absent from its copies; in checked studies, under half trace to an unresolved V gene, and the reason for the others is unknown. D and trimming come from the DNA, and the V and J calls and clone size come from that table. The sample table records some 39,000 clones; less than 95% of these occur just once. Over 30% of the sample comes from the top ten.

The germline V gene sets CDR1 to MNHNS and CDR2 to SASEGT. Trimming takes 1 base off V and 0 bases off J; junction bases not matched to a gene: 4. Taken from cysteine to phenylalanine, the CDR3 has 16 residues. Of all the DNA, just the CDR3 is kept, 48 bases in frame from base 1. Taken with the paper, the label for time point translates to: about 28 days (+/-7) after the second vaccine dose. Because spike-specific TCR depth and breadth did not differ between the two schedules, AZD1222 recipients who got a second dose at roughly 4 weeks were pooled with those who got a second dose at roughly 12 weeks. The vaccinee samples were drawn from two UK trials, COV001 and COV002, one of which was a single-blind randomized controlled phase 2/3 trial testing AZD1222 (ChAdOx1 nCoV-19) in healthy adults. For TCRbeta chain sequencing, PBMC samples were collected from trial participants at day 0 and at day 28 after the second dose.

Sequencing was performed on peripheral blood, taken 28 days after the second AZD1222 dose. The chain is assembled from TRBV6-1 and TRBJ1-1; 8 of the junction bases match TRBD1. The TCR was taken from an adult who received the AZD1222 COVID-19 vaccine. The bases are TGTGCCAGCAGTGAAGGGGACAGGTTCATGAACACTGAAGCTTTCTTT. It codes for CASSEGDRFMNTEAFF.